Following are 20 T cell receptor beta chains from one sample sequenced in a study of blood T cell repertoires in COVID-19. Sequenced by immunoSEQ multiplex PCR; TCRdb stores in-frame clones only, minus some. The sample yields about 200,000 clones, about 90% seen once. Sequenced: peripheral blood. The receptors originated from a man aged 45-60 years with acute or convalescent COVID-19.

CDR3 DNA sequence: TGTGCCAGCTCACCCAGGCAGGGAGGGGACAATGAGCAGTTCTTC. Translation: CASSPRQGGDNEQFF. This chain uses TRBV18 with TRBJ2-1; 7 bases match TRBD2. Trimming took 3 bases from V and 5 from J; bases not matched to a gene: 7. The germline V gene has CDR1 KGHSH and CDR2 LQKENI. There are 15 residues in the CDR3.

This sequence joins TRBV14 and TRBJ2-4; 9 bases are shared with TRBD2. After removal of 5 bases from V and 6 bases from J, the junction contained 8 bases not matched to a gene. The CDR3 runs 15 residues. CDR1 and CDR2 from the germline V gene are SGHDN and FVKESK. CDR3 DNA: TGTGCCAGCAGCACCGGGCGGGAGGGCCGAAACATTCAGTACTTC. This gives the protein CASSTGREGRNIQYF.

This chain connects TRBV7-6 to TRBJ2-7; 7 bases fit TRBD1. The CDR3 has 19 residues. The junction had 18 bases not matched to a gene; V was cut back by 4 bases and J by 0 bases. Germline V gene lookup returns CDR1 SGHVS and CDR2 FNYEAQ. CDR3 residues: CASSYEEDLQGSTSYEQYF. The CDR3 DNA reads TGTGCCAGCAGCTACGAAGAGGACTTACAGGGGTCGACCTCCTACGAGCAGTACTTC.

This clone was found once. The CDR3 reads CATSREGAYQYF. As DNA, the CDR3 is TGTGCCACCAGCAGAGAAGGGGCGTATCAGTATTTT. The chain links TRBV15 to TRBJ2-3, with TRBD1 as a possible D gene (5 bases). The germline CDR1 and CDR2 sequences are LNHNV and YYDKDF (reference sequence). CDR3 length: 12 residues. Trimming removed 0 bases from V and 12 bases from J, with 10 bases in between.

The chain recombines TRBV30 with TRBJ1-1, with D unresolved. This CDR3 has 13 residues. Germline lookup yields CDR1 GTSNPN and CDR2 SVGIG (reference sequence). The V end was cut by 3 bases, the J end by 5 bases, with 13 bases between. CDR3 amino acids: CAWRPQVWTEAFF. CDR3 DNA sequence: TGTGCCTGGAGGCCCCAGGTTTGGACTGAAGCTTTCTTT. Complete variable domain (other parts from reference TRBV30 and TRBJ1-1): SQTIHQWPATLVQPVGSPLSLECTVEGTSNPNLYWYRQAAGRGLQLLFYSVGIGQISSEVPQNLSASRPQDRQFILSSKKLLLSDSGFYLCAWRPQVWTEAFFGQGTRLTVV.

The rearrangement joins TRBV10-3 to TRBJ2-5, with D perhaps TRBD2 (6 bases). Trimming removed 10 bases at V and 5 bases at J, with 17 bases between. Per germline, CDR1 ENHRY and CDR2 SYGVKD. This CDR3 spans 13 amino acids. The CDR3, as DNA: TGTGCCACGGCAGGAGGGCTCGAGGAGACCCAGTACTTC. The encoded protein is CATAGGLEETQYF.

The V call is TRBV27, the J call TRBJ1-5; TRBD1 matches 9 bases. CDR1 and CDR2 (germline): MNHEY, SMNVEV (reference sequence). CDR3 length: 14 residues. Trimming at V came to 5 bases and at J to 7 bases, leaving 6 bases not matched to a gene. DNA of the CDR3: TGTGCCAGCAGTCAGTGGGACAGGGCGCAGCCCCAGCATTTT. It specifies CASSQWDRAQPQHF.

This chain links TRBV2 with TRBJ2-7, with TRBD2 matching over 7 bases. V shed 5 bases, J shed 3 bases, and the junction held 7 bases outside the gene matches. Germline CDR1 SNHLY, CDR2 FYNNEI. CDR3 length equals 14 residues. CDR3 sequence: CASSNSGPFYEQYF. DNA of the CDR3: TGTGCCAGCAGTAATAGCGGGCCCTTCTACGAGCAGTACTTC.

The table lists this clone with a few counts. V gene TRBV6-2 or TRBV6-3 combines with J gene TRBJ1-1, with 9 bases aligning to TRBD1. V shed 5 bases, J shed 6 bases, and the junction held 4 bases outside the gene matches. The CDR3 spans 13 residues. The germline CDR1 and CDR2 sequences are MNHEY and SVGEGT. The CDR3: CASSTGGTPEAFF. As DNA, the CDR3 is TGTGCCAGCAGTACAGGGGGCACTCCTGAAGCTTTCTTT.

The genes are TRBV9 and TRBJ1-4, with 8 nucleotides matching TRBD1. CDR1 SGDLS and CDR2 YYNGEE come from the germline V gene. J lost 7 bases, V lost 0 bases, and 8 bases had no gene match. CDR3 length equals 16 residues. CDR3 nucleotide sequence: TGTGCCAGCAGCGTAGGGGGTAGGACAGGGAGTGAAAAACTGTTTTTT. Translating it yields CASSVGGRTGSEKLFF.

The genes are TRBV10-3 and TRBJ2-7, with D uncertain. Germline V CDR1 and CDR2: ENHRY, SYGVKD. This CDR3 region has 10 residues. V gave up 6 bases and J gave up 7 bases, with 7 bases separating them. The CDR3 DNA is TGTGCCATCAGGATAGAAGAGCAGTACGTC. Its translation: CAIRIEEQYV.

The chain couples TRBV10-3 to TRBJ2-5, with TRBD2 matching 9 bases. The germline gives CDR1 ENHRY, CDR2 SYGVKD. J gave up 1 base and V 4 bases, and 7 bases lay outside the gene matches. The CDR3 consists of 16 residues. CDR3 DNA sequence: TGTGCCATCAGTGCCCGCCAGGGACTAGCCCAAGAGACCCAGTACTTC. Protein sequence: CAISARQGLAQETQYF.

The CDR3 DNA is TGTGCCAGCAGCAACTCAGGGATGGTGTACAATGAGCAGTTCTTC. This codes for CASSNSGMVYNEQFF. This chain links TRBV28 with TRBJ2-1; D is perhaps TRBD1 (5 bases). V gave up 6 bases and J gave up 4 bases, with 16 bases separating them. The CDR3 covers 15 residues. Germline V gene data show CDR1 as MDHEN and CDR2 as SYDVKM.

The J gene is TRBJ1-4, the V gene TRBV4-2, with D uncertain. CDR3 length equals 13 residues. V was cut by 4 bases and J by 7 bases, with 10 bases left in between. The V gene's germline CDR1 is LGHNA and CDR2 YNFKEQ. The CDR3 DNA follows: TGTGCCAGCAGCCCCCTGAGAGGTGAAAAACTGTTTTTT. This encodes CASSPLRGEKLFF.

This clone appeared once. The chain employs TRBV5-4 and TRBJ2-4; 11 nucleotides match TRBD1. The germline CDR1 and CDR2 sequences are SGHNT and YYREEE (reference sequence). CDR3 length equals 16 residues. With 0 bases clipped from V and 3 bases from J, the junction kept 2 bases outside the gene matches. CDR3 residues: CASSLEGQGVKNIQYF. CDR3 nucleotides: TGTGCCAGCAGCTTGGAGGGACAGGGGGTCAAAAACATTCAGTACTTC.

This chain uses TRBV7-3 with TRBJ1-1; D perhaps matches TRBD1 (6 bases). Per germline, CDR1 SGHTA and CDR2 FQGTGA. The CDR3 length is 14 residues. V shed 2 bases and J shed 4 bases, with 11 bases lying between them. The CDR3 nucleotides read TGTGCCAGCAGCTTAGTCAGGGGATCCACTGAAGCTTTCTTT. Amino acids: CASSLVRGSTEAFF.

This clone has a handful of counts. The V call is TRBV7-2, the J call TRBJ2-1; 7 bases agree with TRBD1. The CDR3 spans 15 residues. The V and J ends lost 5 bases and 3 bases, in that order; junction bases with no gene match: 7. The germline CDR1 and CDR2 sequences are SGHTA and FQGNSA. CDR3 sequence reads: CASSVGQFRYNEQFF. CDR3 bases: TGTGCCAGCAGCGTGGGACAGTTTCGCTACAATGAGCAGTTCTTC.

In DNA, the CDR3 is TGTGCCAGCAGTACTAGGACCGGGGAGCTGTTTTTT. It is translated as CASSTRTGELFF. The chain has TRBV6-2 or TRBV6-3 and TRBJ2-2, with TRBD2 as a possible D gene (5 bases). V lost 5 bases, J lost 5 bases, and 6 bases lay in between. Germline V lookup: CDR1 MNHEY, CDR2 SVGEGT. This CDR3 has 12 residues.

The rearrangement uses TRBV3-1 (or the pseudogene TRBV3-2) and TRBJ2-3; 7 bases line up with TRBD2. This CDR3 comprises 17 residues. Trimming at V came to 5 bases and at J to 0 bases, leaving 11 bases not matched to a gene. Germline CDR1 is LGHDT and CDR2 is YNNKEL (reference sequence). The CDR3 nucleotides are TGTGCCAGCAGCGGGTGCGGGGGTTCATCTAGCACAGATACGCAGTATTTT. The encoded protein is CASSGCGGSSSTDTQYF.

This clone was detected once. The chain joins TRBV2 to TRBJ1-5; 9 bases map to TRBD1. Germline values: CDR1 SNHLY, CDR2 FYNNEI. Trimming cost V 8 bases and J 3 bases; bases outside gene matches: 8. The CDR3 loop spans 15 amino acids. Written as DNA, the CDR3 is TGTGCCAGCGGGACAGGGTTGGCCTTCAATCAGCCCCAGCATTTT. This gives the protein CASGTGLAFNQPQHF.